Below, 9 T cell receptor beta chains from the same sample are listed, as sequenced in a study of blood T cells in healthy people across ages (dated by TCRdb to the mid-2010s). Library method: 5' RACE. This sample was sequenced with an Illumina HiSeq 2500. The second PCR ran for about 6 to 11 cycles and used a J-beta primer mix along with a sample-barcoded 5' primer. TCRdb ran its own pipeline on the public reads, namely fastp trimming at Q25 and MiXCR clone calling, and kept in-frame beta chains. Rows are combined by CDR3 protein, so each entry shows the most common genes and DNA. The sample table contains some 1,000,000 distinct CDR3 sequences; only one count was recorded for roughly 24% of them. About 0.69% of the sample belongs to the ten largest clones. The same sample was also used in a study of T cells of mothers and their children.

The sequenced sample was blood. The receptors here all came from a girl aged 2 to 10 in good health.

With respect to this clonotype: Mismatch with germline at one junction end may stem from a read error. This chain connects TRBV3-1 to TRBJ2-1; 10 bases line up with TRBD2. The CDR3 is 15 amino acids. CDR1 is LGHDT and CDR2 is YNNKEL in the germline V gene (reference sequence). CDR3 sequence: CAGSRGTSDYNEQFF. The CDR3 DNA follows: TGTGCCGGCAGCCGCGGGACTAGCGACTACAATGAGCAGTTCTTC.

This clonotype was detected a few times. The chain has TRBV5-1 and TRBJ2-3; no reliable D call. V shed 3 bases and J shed 1 base, with 6 bases lying between them. This CDR3 spans 13 amino acids. The germline gives CDR1 SGHRS, CDR2 YFSETQ. The CDR3, as DNA: TGCGCCAGCAGCTCGGCCCGCACAGATACGCAGTATTTT. This codes for CASSSARTDTQYF.

The rearrangement uses TRBV19 and TRBJ1-4; D call uncertain. V lost 5 bases and J 8 bases, leaving 12 bases between the germline ends. CDR3 length equals 13 residues. Germline loops: CDR1 LNHDA, CDR2 SQIVND (reference sequence). The CDR3 sequence: CASSEPLSEKLFF. Here the CDR3 DNA reads TGTGCCAGTAGTGAACCCCTAAGCGAAAAACTGTTTTTT.

The V call is TRBV6-1, the J call TRBJ1-2; 11 bases fit TRBD1. The J segment lost 5 bases and the V segment lost 6 bases, leaving 17 bases of the junction unmatched. Germline assignment: CDR1 MNHNS and CDR2 SASEGT. This CDR3 region has 18 residues. The CDR3 sequence: CASSRTGGPSSGEYGYTF. In DNA, the CDR3 is TGTGCCAGCAGCCGGACAGGGGGCCCCTCTAGCGGGGAGTATGGCTACACCTTC.

The sample holds a few counts of this clonotype. The J gene is TRBJ2-5, the V gene TRBV3-1; 10 nucleotides align to TRBD1. Germline assignment: CDR1 LGHDT and CDR2 YNNKEL (reference sequence). The V and J ends lost 6 bases and 3 bases, in that order; junction bases with no gene match: 10. The CDR3 spans 16 residues. The CDR3 DNA reads TGTGCCAGCAGTCGCAGCCGACAGGGGGCTGAAGAGACCCAGTACTTC. Translating it yields CASSRSRQGAEETQYF.

The chain carries TRBV9 and TRBJ2-1; D call uncertain. CDR1 and CDR2 (germline): SGDLS, YYNGEE. Trimming left V 5 bases short and J 7 bases short, with 10 bases between. The CDR3 is made up of 12 amino acids. The CDR3 coding sequence is TGTGCCAGCAGTGTTGTTTCGAATGAGCAGTTCTTC. This translates into CASSVVSNEQFF.

This clonotype was observed a handful of times. The genes are TRBV10-3 and TRBJ2-3; D remains unclear. CDR3 length equals 14 residues. V was clipped by 3 bases and J by 2 bases, with 9 bases between them. The germline V gene encodes CDR1 ENHRY and CDR2 SYGVKD. For the CDR3, the DNA is TGTGCCATCAGTGATTCAGCGCTCACAGATACGCAGTATTTT. Its translation: CAISDSALTDTQYF.

This sequence joins TRBV25-1 and TRBJ2-1; 7 bases map to TRBD1. After removal of 4 bases from V and 7 bases from J, the junction contained 4 bases not matched to a gene. CDR3 length: 13 residues. Germline values: CDR1 MGHDK, CDR2 SYGVNS. CDR3 residues: CASSGDRVNEQFF. The CDR3 nucleotides read TGTGCCAGCAGTGGTGACAGGGTAAATGAGCAGTTCTTC.

This clonotype has a count of ten or more. V gene TRBV29-1 combines with J gene TRBJ1-2; TRBD1 aligns across 7 bases. Losses at the gene ends were 7 bases for V and 3 bases for J; bases not matched to a gene: 5. The CDR3 is 12 residues long. CDR1 and CDR2 from the germline V gene are SQVTM and ANQGSEA. The CDR3 region has the DNA TGCAGCGAGGGGGACAGTGACTATGGCTACACCTTC. This codes for CSEGDSDYGYTF.